In this sample, the clone carrying this T cell receptor beta chain turned up once. Its target is unknown. This sample was taken from a study of shared clonotypes between healthy human individuals. Regarding the study as a whole: Naive CD4 clonotypes overlapped across a handful of donors at approximately 5%.

The authors distributed each subset's genomic DNA evenly over several immunoSEQ plates. The method was immunoSEQ multiplex PCR; TCRdb's version includes in-frame clones alone and lacks a portion of them. The top ten hold about 1.5% of the sample, which has under 1,100,000 clones, roughly 80% seen once. CD4+ cells yielded CD45RA+ naive and CD45RA-negative memory subsets. The germline gives CDR1 SGHAT, CDR2 FQNNGV. Deletions cut 7 bases from V and 5 bases from J, with 12 bases between. CDR3 size: 12 residues. The sequenced sample was memory CD4+ T cells sorted from blood. Subset defined: CD45RA-negative fraction. The receptor was derived from a man between 18 and 29 years old in good health. The V and J genes are TRBV11-2 and TRBJ2-7, with D maybe TRBD1 (6 bases). The CDR3 nucleotides are TGTGCCAGCACTCCGGGACATAACGAGCAGTACTTC. This sequence encodes CASTPGHNEQYF.